This T cell receptor (beta chain) was profiled in a study of regulatory and conventional T cells in breast cancer (dated by TCRdb to between 2014 and 2017). The receptor library was made with PCR. The sequencer was an Illumina MiSeq. TCRdb took the public reads, trimmed them with fastp at Q25, ran MiXCR for clone calling and kept in-frame beta chains. Records with the same CDR3 protein are collapsed into one entry carrying the most frequent genes and DNA. In all, the sample holds 9,000 to 13,000 distinct CDR3 sequences, and about a third of those were seen once. The top ten clones comprise under 6.5% of the sample. Remarks on this clonotype: This clone's antigen is unknown. Base qualities were left out, and no much larger clone turns up one base away.

Sequences KGHDR (CDR1) and SFDVKD (CDR2) are obtained from the germline V gene. V lost 4 bases and J lost 5 bases, and the count of bases not matched to a germline gene is 12. Spanning cysteine to phenylalanine, the CDR3 consists of 17 amino acids. Only the CDR3 region is kept as DNA, spanning 51 bases read in frame from base 1. Sequencing input: conventional T cells from blood. Here the chain combines TRBV24-1 and TRBJ2-1; 8 middle bases align to TRBD1. The TCR sequence derives from a male donor in good health. The DNA is TGTGCCACCAGTGACCCCCCCTCGACAGGGGCCGACAATGAGCAGTTCTTC. Translated, it reads CATSDPPSTGADNEQFF.